These 22 T cell receptor beta chains share one sample of origin, sequenced in a study of CD8+CD57+ T cells in acquired aplastic anemia. Profiling of TCR beta VDJ combinations and CDR3 sequences used genomic DNA as template. TCRdb ran MiXCR on the reads and lists one entry per CDR3 protein. This sample has over 150,000 distinct CDR3 sequences, with about 48% found just once. Material for sequencing was sorted CD4+, CD8+, or CD8+CD57+ T cells (not recorded which) from PBMCs. Every receptor here comes from a human donor in good health.

The V call is TRBV2, the J call TRBJ2-7; D call uncertain. CDR3 length: 12 amino acids. Trimming left V 4 bases short and J 6 bases short, with 10 bases between. CDR1 SNHLY and CDR2 FYNNEI come from the germline V gene. Here the CDR3 DNA reads TGTGCCAGCAGTGTTATGAGTCGCGAGCAGTACTTC. This sequence encodes CASSVMSREQYF.

V gene TRBV5-4 combines with J gene TRBJ2-7; 8 bases agree with TRBD2. Germline V gene data show CDR1 as SGHNT and CDR2 as YYREEE (reference sequence). The ends lost 2 bases at V and 2 bases at J; junction bases unmatched: 6. CDR3 size: 15 residues. The CDR3 is CASSFGGRTPYEQYF. DNA of the CDR3: TGTGCCAGCAGCTTCGGCGGGAGGACTCCCTACGAGCAGTACTTC. The full variable domain, with the rest looked up from reference TRBV5-4 and TRBJ2-7, is ETGVTQSPTHLIKTRGQQVTLRCSSQSGHNTVSWYQQALGQGPQFIFQYYREEENGRGNFPPRFSGLQFPNYSSELNVNALELDDSALYLCASSFGGRTPYEQYFGPGTRLTVT.

The chain uses TRBV7-8 and TRBJ2-7; D possibly corresponds to TRBD2 (5 bases). From germline, CDR1 is SGHVS and CDR2 FQNEAQ. V was pared by 5 bases and J by 3 bases, with 11 bases between. The CDR3 runs 13 residues. CDR3 sequence reads: CASSQTGNYEQYF. Written as DNA, the CDR3 is TGTGCCAGCAGCCAGACCGGGAACTACGAGCAGTACTTC.

The chain combines TRBV9 with TRBJ2-3; D remains unclear. CDR3 length: 13 amino acids. Germline V gives CDR1 SGDLS, CDR2 YYNGEE. V lost 1 base to trimming and J lost 3 bases, with 6 bases between them. The CDR3: CASSVIATDTQYF. CDR3 sequence (DNA): TGTGCCAGCAGCGTAATCGCGACAGATACGCAGTATTTT. Full variable domain (outside the CDR3, taken from reference TRBV9 and TRBJ2-3): DSGVTQTPKHLITATGQRVTLRCSPRSGDLSVYWYQQSLDQGLQFLIQYYNGEERAKGNILERFSAQQFPDLHSELNLSSLELGDSALYFCASSVIATDTQYFGPGTRLTVL.

In this sample, this clonotype turned up many times. This rearrangement joins TRBV6-1 to TRBJ2-1, with 10 bases fitting TRBD1. V was pared by 6 bases and J by 4 bases, with 6 bases of the junction left unmatched. The CDR3 is 15 residues long. CDR1 is MNHNS, CDR2 SASEGT, per germline. CDR3 in DNA: TGTGCCAGCAGAGCGACAGGGGGCCTTTACAATGAGCAGTTCTTC. The encoded protein is CASRATGGLYNEQFF.

The CDR3 nucleotides read TGTGCCAGCAGTGAACTCAGCGGGGGGGGGGAGACCCAGTACTTC. Its protein product is CASSELSGGGETQYF. The chain is built from TRBV2 and TRBJ2-5; 10 positions agree with TRBD2. Germline CDR1 and CDR2: SNHLY and FYNNEI. J was trimmed by 5 bases and V by 2 bases; bases with no gene match: 5. The CDR3 sequence is 15 residues long.

Note on this clonotype: This likely comes from a read error, as the CDR3 has no conserved phenylalanine or tryptophan at its end. The rearrangement links TRBV11-1 to TRBJ2-2, with 7 positions matching TRBD1. Germline V lookup: CDR1 SGHAT, CDR2 FQDESV (reference sequence). V was clipped by 2 bases and J by 0 bases; unmatched bases: 6. CDR3 length equals 17 residues. Here the CDR3 DNA reads TGTGCCAGCAGCTTACACGGGACAGTTACGAACACCGGGGAGCTGTTTTTG. Protein sequence: CASSLHGTVTNTGELFL.

This clonotype was recorded a few times. The chain employs TRBV28 and TRBJ2-5; the D call may be TRBD1 or TRBD2 (7 bases each). CDR1 and CDR2 (germline): MDHEN, SYDVKM. The CDR3 is made up of 15 amino acids. With 5 bases removed from V and 4 bases from J, the gap between germline ends came to 17 bases. The DNA for the CDR3 is TGTGCCAGCAGTCCAGGGGGGGGTATGCGAGAGACCCAGTACTTC. Translation: CASSPGGGMRETQYF.

The chain carries TRBV2 and TRBJ2-3; weak D call: TRBD1 (6 bases). The length of the CDR3 is 14 residues. V lost 6 bases and J lost 3, with 13 bases in between. Germline lookup yields CDR1 SNHLY and CDR2 FYNNEI. The CDR3 sequence: CASRMGRGTDTQYF. The DNA for the CDR3 is TGTGCCAGCAGAATGGGCAGGGGAACAGATACGCAGTATTTT.

This clonotype occurred many times. V usage is TRBV20-1 and J usage is TRBJ1-4; D is unclear. The V gene lost 6 bases and the J gene lost 7 bases, with 9 bases spanning the gap. This CDR3 is built from 11 residues. Per the germline V gene, CDR1 is DFQATT and CDR2 is SNEGSKA (reference sequence). The CDR3 nucleotides read TGCAGTGCAAGTTTGGGTGAAAAACTGTTTTTT. Translating gives CSASLGEKLFF.

A note on this clonotype: A much larger clone lies a single base off, so this may be a read error. CDR3 sequence (DNA): TGTGCCAGCACTGTCGTAGACGAGCAGTACTTC. This gives the protein CASTVVDEQYF. The chain combines TRBV6-1 with TRBJ2-7; D gene uncertain. Germline lookup yields CDR1 MNHNS and CDR2 SASEGT. The V gene lost 7 bases and the J gene lost 5 bases, with 9 bases spanning the gap. This CDR3 region has 11 residues.

This sequence joins TRBV7-3 and TRBJ2-5; no firm D call. The CDR3 runs to 12 residues. Trimming left V 2 bases short and J 5 bases short, with 6 bases between. Germline V CDR1 and CDR2: SGHTA, FQGTGA. The CDR3 reads CASSLVPETQYF. Here the CDR3 DNA reads TGTGCCAGCAGCTTAGTTCCGGAGACCCAGTACTTC.

V is TRBV2 and J is TRBJ2-5; either TRBD1 or TRBD2 may supply D (6 bases each). Trimming took 7 bases from V and 5 from J, leaving 23 bases between them. Germline V gene data show CDR1 as SNHLY and CDR2 as FYNNEI. The CDR3 runs to 16 residues. CDR3 sequence: CASTRNGGGGMETQYF. The CDR3 nucleotides read TGTGCCAGCACCCGAAACGGGGGCGGTGGTATGGAGACCCAGTACTTC.

There are many counts of this clonotype. J is TRBJ2-2 and V is TRBV6-5; D assignment may be TRBD1 or TRBD2 (7 bases each). CDR1 MNHEY and CDR2 SVGAGI come from the germline V gene. The CDR3 is 15 amino acids. V was trimmed by 4 bases and J by 3 bases, leaving 12 bases between them. The CDR3 DNA reads TGTGCCAGCAGTTCAGCAGGGGGGGACACCGGGGAGCTGTTTTTT. Translated: CASSSAGGDTGELFF.

The chain links TRBV6-6 to TRBJ2-5; 8 bases are a match to TRBD2. V was pared by 0 bases and J by 6 bases, with 6 bases of the junction left unmatched. CDR1 MNHNY and CDR2 SVGAGI come from the germline V gene (reference sequence). There are 15 residues in the CDR3. The CDR3 is CASSYSSGSSKTQYF. DNA for the CDR3: TGTGCCAGCAGTTACTCGAGCGGGAGCTCGAAGACCCAGTACTTC.

In this sample, this clonotype turned up a few times. The chain combines TRBV4-2 with TRBJ1-5; D is undetermined. The germline V gene has CDR1 LGHNA and CDR2 YNFKEQ. The CDR3 contains 14 residues. Trimming stripped 0 bases from V and 6 bases from J, with 9 bases between. The CDR3 nucleotides are TGTGCCAGCAGCCAAGACGGGGAGGCTCAGCCCCAGCATTTT. As protein: CASSQDGEAQPQHF.

The chain carries TRBV6-1 and TRBJ1-5; D ambiguous. V was trimmed by 6 bases and J by 7 bases, leaving 13 bases between them. The CDR3 runs to 13 residues. CDR1 is MNHNS, CDR2 SASEGT, per germline. Here the CDR3 reads CASSRSREQPQHF. In DNA, the CDR3 is TGTGCCAGCAGCAGATCAAGAGAACAGCCCCAGCATTTT.

Comment on this clonotype: It may be a read error: a sequence one base away is much more abundant. In this CDR3 the conserved last residue, phenylalanine or tryptophan, is missing, so a read error is likely. This chain uses TRBV5-8 with TRBJ2-5; no definite D call. V dropped 0 bases and J dropped 0 bases, with 15 bases sitting between them. This CDR3 comprises 17 residues. Germline V CDR1 and CDR2: SGHTS, YDEGEE. DNA for the CDR3: TGTGCCAGCAGCTTGGGTGAACGTGGGGATTACCAAGAGACCCAGTACTCC. Translating gives CASSLGERGDYQETQYS.

This rearrangement joins TRBV7-6 to TRBJ1-6; 7 bases fit TRBD1. The CDR3 runs to 15 residues. Looked up from germline, CDR1 is SGHVS and CDR2 is FNYEAQ. The V gene end was trimmed by 4 bases and the J gene end by 11 bases; junction bases not matched to a gene: 11. In nucleotides, the CDR3 is TGTGCCAGCAGCTGGGGACAGTTGGGCGGAACACCCCTCCACTTT. Translation: CASSWGQLGGTPLHF.

The chain couples TRBV7-9 to TRBJ2-5; a weak D match, TRBD2 (6 bases). Germline V gene data show CDR1 as SEHNR and CDR2 as FQNEAQ (reference sequence). V was clipped by 4 bases and J by 0 bases, with 15 bases between them. CDR3 length: 16 amino acids. CDR3 amino acids: CASSSGGSDNQETQYF. In DNA form, the CDR3 reads TGTGCCAGCAGCTCCGGGGGATCAGACAACCAAGAGACCCAGTACTTC.

The genes are TRBV11-1 and TRBJ2-3, with TRBD2 matching 8 bases. Per the germline V gene, CDR1 is SGHAT and CDR2 is FQDESV (reference sequence). The V gene end was trimmed by 4 bases and the J gene end by 2 bases; junction bases not matched to a gene: 5. CDR3 size: 15 residues. The CDR3 is CASSSGGAITDTQYF. The CDR3 DNA reads TGTGCCAGCAGCTCCGGGGGGGCCATCACAGATACGCAGTATTTT.

By sample share, this clonotype is medium-sized. The chain recombines TRBV2 with TRBJ2-7; no definite D call. The CDR3 totals 12 residues. CDR1 is SNHLY and CDR2 is FYNNEI in the germline V gene. Trimming pared 6 bases from V and 2 bases from J, leaving 8 bases between. CDR3 loop: CASSTKAYEQYF. In nucleotides, the CDR3 is TGTGCCAGCAGCACCAAGGCCTACGAGCAGTACTTC.